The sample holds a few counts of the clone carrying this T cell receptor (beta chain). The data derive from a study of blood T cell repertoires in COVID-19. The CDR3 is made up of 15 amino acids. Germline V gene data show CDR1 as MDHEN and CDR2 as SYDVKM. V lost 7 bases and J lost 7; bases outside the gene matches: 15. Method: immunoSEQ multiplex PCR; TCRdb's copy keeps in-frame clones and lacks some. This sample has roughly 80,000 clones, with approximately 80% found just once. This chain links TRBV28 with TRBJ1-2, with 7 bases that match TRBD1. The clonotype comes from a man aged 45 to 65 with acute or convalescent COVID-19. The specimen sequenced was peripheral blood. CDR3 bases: TGTGCCAGCATCCAATTGGGGCAGGGGGTTTTTGGCTACACCTTC. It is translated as CASIQLGQGVFGYTF.